This T cell receptor (beta chain) stems from a study of cytomegalovirus exposure and HLA in healthy donors. For this clone: Its antigen is currently unknown.

The PCR ran on 60 Vbeta and 13 Jbeta primers. Per the study methods: About 83 million unique TCR beta chains, 9.5 million to 14 million shared, were counted in a later analysis. TCRdb's copy holds only in-frame clones and misses some; the assay was immunoSEQ multiplex PCR. The V and J calls and the clone size are those of that table, but D and trimming were determined from the DNA. The table records roughly 130,000 clones, about four fifths of them present only once. Study-wide points: About 90% or about 30% of the time was how often most TCR beta V segments were productive, according to an earlier analysis. Some highly shared sequence variants likely arose as a pipeline artifact.

Source material: PBMCs. This receptor was taken from a human donor in good health.

The CDR3 protein is CASKLRGTSGGGETQYF. The CDR3 coding sequence is TGTGCCAGCAAACTCAGGGGGACTAGCGGGGGGGGAGAGACCCAGTACTTC. The chain uses TRBV7-2 and TRBJ2-5; 16 bases line up with TRBD2. Trimming cost V 7 bases and J 4 bases; bases outside gene matches: 9. Germline V gene lookup returns CDR1 SGHTA and CDR2 FQGNSA. The CDR3 is 17 residues long.